This TCR beta chain emerged from a study of graft-versus-host responses after intestinal transplantation (dated by TCRdb to 2020 to 2022). Notes on the research overall: The transplants that recipients received were multivisceral, liver-intestinal, or isolated intestinal. To identify alloreactive clones, pre-transplant mixed lymphocyte reaction products were sequenced and then compared with unstimulated pre-transplant donor and recipient T cells. A cohort of approximately 24 intestinal transplant recipients, including one retransplant, was enrolled, and 3 patients lacking pretransplant specimens were excluded. All recipients received anti-thymocyte globulin induction followed by maintenance tacrolimus and steroids for roughly three years. Bulk TCR-beta CDR3 sequencing was used to track graft-versus-host and host-versus-graft alloreactive T cell clones in the graft, circulation and bone marrow after intestinal transplantation. Rather than going through the commercial service, samples from three later patients were sequenced in-house on an Illumina MiSeq and processed with MiXCR. Donor T cell macrochimerism was defined as a peak of at least 4% donor T cells among recipient peripheral blood mononuclear cells.

Including cysteine and phenylalanine, the CDR3 has 16 amino acids. Left in the record is the CDR3 DNA by itself, 48 bases read in frame from the first base. The CDR1 and CDR2 encoded by the germline V gene are MDHEN and SYDVKM. Germline trimming: 5 bases from V, 5 bases from J; junction bases outside gene matches: 13. The table lists this clone with a few counts. Its binding antigen is unknown. The input lacks base qualities; no much larger clone sits a single base away. Blood samples were collected up to 4 times in the first month after transplant and then at least monthly when available. Paper-wide results and their limitations: In patients with donor T cell macrochimerism, the allografts had high GvH to HvG T cell clonal ratios. GvH clones were detected in recipient bone marrow, and some of these GvH clones were observed earlier in ileal mucosa or blood, consistent with an intestinal mucosal origin. Early after transplant, peak levels of circulating GvH clones were associated with declines in HvG clones. The relatively low number and heterogeneity of intestinal transplant patients limited the conclusions.

Library preparation employed the immunoSEQ multiplex PCR assay. Adaptive Biotechnologies carried out high-throughput TCR-beta CDR3 sequencing of genomic DNA for most patients. The authors' pipeline ran thus. TCR sequencing data were retrieved from Adaptive's ImmunoSEQ software for 15 to 20 patients, whereas a few other patients were processed with MiXCR and VDJtools. CDR3 nucleotide sequences shared by donor and recipient were removed because the origin of these sequences could not be assigned. To count as alloreactive, a clone needed at least 2-fold expansion over unstimulated cells and a minimum CFSE-low frequency of 0.002% (template counts) or 0.001% (read counts). A clone was considered mappable if detected in the sequenced pre-transplant spleen, lymph node, or MLR CFSE-low populations of the donor or recipient. Cumulative frequency of alloreactive clones was calculated as a percentage of all sequences weighted by copy number. The clones in this table, taken by TCRdb from immuneACCESS, are in-frame only. Not every clone is retained; where verified, under half of the shortfall comes from an unresolved V gene, and the cause of the rest is unknown. V and J calls and clone size are as listed in that table; D and trimming were resolved from the DNA. The sample table contains over 80,000 clones; only one count was recorded for more than 70% of them. Of the sample, 1.4% is held by the ten largest clones.

The V and J segments used are TRBV28 and TRBJ1-1; 8 of the junction bases match TRBD1. The receptor's source is a human patient who received an intestinal transplant, so some T cells may come from the graft donor. The source was PBMCs, collected 255 days after intestinal transplant. CDR3 protein: CASSPGTGSWRTEAFF. The bases are TGTGCCAGCAGTCCTGGGACAGGCAGTTGGAGGACTGAAGCTTTCTTT.